Listed here are 5 T cell receptor beta chains from one sample, sequenced in a study of blood T cell repertoires in COVID-19 (dated by TCRdb to about 2020). Libraries were built with the immunoSEQ multiplex PCR assay. Drawn from immuneACCESS, this table holds only the in-frame rearrangements with V and J called that TCRdb kept. Clones are partly lost; checked studies trace under half to an unresolved V gene and leave the rest unexplained. The sample has 75,000 to 90,000 clones on record, roughly 86% of them singletons. Together, the top ten hold approximately 8% of the sample. The sequencing input was peripheral blood. These receptors were obtained from an elderly man with active or convalescent COVID-19.

The rearrangement links TRBV6-2 or TRBV6-3 to TRBJ2-1; the match to TRBD2 covers 12 bases. With V trimmed by 3 bases and J by 7 bases, 10 bases remained unmatched. The CDR3 is 17 amino acids. CDR1 and CDR2 from the germline V gene are MNHEY and SVGEGT. Written as DNA, the CDR3 is TGTGCCAGCAGTTATTCCTACTCTAGCGGGGGGGGGAATGAGCAGTTCTTC. Its protein is CASSYSYSSGGGNEQFF.

The CDR3 coding sequence is TGCGCCAGCAGCCAGGACAGGGTCGATGAAAAACTGTTTTTT. Amino acid sequence: CASSQDRVDEKLFF. The J gene is TRBJ1-4, the V gene TRBV5-1; 8 bases are shared with TRBD1. Germline loops: CDR1 SGHRS, CDR2 YFSETQ. Trimming removed 4 bases from V and 6 bases from J; junction bases left unmatched: 5. There are 14 residues in the CDR3.

This clone has a single count. This chain uses TRBV6-5 with TRBJ1-1, with TRBD1 as a possible D gene (5 bases). Trimming stripped 6 bases from V and 7 bases from J, with 9 bases between. The CDR3 extends over 11 amino acids. Per the germline V gene, CDR1 is MNHEY and CDR2 is SVGAGI. CDR3 coding DNA: TGTGCCAGCAGACATGACAGTGAAGCTTTCTTT. This codes for CASRHDSEAFF.

The chain is built from TRBV10-3 and TRBJ1-1; perhaps TRBD1 as D (6 bases). The CDR3 is made up of 15 amino acids. Germline assignment: CDR1 ENHRY and CDR2 SYGVKD. Trimming stripped 4 bases from V and 6 bases from J, with 18 bases between. Written as DNA, the CDR3 is TGTGCCATCAGTGCAGGGGTCCCTCCAGGGGCTGAAGCTTTCTTT. It specifies CAISAGVPPGAEAFF.

This clone appeared a single time. V gene TRBV14 combines with J gene TRBJ1-4; D gene ambiguous. The CDR3 has 15 amino acids. Trimming pared 5 bases from V and 4 bases from J, leaving 14 bases between. CDR1 and CDR2 (germline): SGHDN, FVKESK. The CDR3 loop is CASSVRWRNNEKLFF. Here the CDR3 DNA reads TGTGCCAGCAGCGTACGCTGGCGGAATAATGAAAAACTGTTTTTT.